This TCR beta chain was observed in a study of blood T cell repertoires in COVID-19. In the original analysis: Amplifying reference gene primers gave estimates of nucleated cell counts. Produced via immunoSEQ multiplex PCR; TCRdb's table is partial and in-frame only. That table is the source of V, J and clone size, and D and trimming were worked out from the DNA. The sample includes fewer than 450,000 clones, 88% of them seen just once. Residents of approximately 25 US areas, aged about 18 to 89 years, made up the participants. The CDR3 spans 16 residues. Between the trimmed V and J ends, which lost 2 bases and 0 bases, there was a span of 13 bases. Germline V gene lookup returns CDR1 MNHEY and CDR2 SMNVEV (reference sequence).

The rearrangement joins TRBV27 to TRBJ1-1; D might be TRBD1 (5 bases). This clonotype was obtained from a woman between 35 and 50 years old with acute COVID-19. Sequenced sample: PBMCs or T cells enriched from blood (not recorded which). CDR3 sequence reads: CASSLDGAGMNTEAFF. The CDR3 DNA is TGTGCCAGCAGTTTAGACGGGGCGGGGATGAACACTGAAGCTTTCTTT.